The 7 T cell receptor beta chains given below trace back to one sample, sequenced in a study of blood T cell repertoires in COVID-19. Repertoires were generated with immunoSEQ multiplex PCR, while TCRdb's copy carries only in-frame clones and drops some. The data show 150,000 to 200,000 clones, around 90% seen once. The sample consisted of peripheral blood. These receptor sequences come from a woman aged 55-70 years who had recovered from COVID-19.

The chain carries TRBV6-2 or TRBV6-3 and TRBJ1-2; D ambiguous. Germline-derived CDR1 and CDR2 are MNHEY and SVGEGT. Trimming left V 6 bases short and J 0 bases short, with 8 bases between. The CDR3 sequence is 13 residues long. The CDR3 bases are TGTGCCAGCAGCCCGGAGGCTAACTATGGCTACACCTTC. Protein sequence: CASSPEANYGYTF.

The chain has TRBV10-2 and TRBJ2-1; the match to TRBD2 covers 11 bases. Per germline, CDR1 WSHSY and CDR2 SAAADI. The V gene end was trimmed by 6 bases and the J gene end by 8 bases; junction bases not matched to a gene: 6. CDR3 length equals 14 residues. CDR3 region: CASRDSGGAYEQFF. CDR3 bases: TGCGCCAGCAGAGATAGCGGGGGGGCATATGAGCAGTTCTTC.

The chain's CDR3 is CASSPPQTGRGTEAFF. CDR3 DNA: TGTGCCAGCAGTCCCCCCCAGACAGGCCGAGGGACTGAAGCTTTCTTT. J is TRBJ1-1 and V is TRBV6-6; tentative D call: TRBD1 (6 bases). The CDR3 spans 16 residues. V lost 5 bases and J lost 5, with 21 bases in between. CDR1 and CDR2 (germline): MNHNY, SVGAGI (reference sequence).

V gene TRBV24-1 combines with J gene TRBJ1-2; 7 positions agree with TRBD1. J gave up 8 bases and V 4 bases, and 12 bases lay outside the gene matches. The CDR3 spans 15 residues. Germline V lookup: CDR1 KGHDR, CDR2 SFDVKD. The CDR3 loop reads CATSDPGQSPRGYTF. CDR3 in DNA: TGTGCCACCAGTGACCCGGGACAGTCCCCTCGAGGCTACACCTTC.

V usage is TRBV7-9 and J usage is TRBJ2-1, with TRBD2 identical over 7 bases. In germline, CDR1 is SEHNR, CDR2 FQNEAQ (reference sequence). V dropped 4 bases and J dropped 0; count of bases not matched to a gene: 9. The CDR3 length is 17 residues. The CDR3 region has the DNA TGTGCCAGCAGCTCCCGCGGGGGAATTAGCTCCTACAATGAGCAGTTCTTC. Its protein product is CASSSRGGISSYNEQFF.

The chain has TRBV20-1 and TRBJ1-4, with no clear D. Germline CDR1 is DFQATT and CDR2 is SNEGSKA (reference sequence). This CDR3 contains 11 residues. Trimming removed 2 bases from V and 6 bases from J, with 4 bases in between. The CDR3 sequence: CSARRDEKLFF. The CDR3 DNA sequence: TGCAGTGCTAGACGGGATGAAAAACTGTTTTTT.

The V and J genes are TRBV5-6 and TRBJ1-2, with a tentative D call TRBD1 (5 bases). This CDR3 is 14 amino acids long. V lost 4 bases and J 6 bases, leaving 16 bases between the germline ends. The V gene's germline CDR1 is SGHDT and CDR2 YYEEEE. This chain's CDR3 is CASSGGGVLHGYTF. CDR3 bases: TGTGCCAGCAGCGGTGGAGGGGTATTACATGGCTACACCTTC.